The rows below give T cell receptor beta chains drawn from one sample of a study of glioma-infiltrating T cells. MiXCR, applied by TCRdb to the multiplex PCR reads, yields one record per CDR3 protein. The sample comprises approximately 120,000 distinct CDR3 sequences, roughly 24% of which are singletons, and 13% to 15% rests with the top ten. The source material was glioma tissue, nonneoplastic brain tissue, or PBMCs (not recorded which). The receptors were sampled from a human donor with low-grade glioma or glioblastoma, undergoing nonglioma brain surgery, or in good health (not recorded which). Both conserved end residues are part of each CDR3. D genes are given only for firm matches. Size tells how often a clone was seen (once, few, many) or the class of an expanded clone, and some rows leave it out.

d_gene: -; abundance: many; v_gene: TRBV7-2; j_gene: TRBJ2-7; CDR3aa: CASSLAVTASYEQYF; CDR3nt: TGTGCCAGCAGCTTAGCTGTGACCGCGTCCTACGAGCAGTACTTC
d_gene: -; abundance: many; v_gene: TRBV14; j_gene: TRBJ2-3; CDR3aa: CASSTIGGITDTQYF; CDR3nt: TGTGCCAGCAGCACTATAGGGGGAATTACAGATACGCAGTATTTT
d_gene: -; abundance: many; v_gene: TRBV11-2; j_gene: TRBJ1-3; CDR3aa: CASRSDSSAGNTIYF; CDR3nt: TGTGCCAGCAGGTCGGACAGTAGCGCTGGAAACACCATATATTTT
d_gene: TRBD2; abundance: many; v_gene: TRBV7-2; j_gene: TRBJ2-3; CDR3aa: CASSPRLAGGTDTQYF; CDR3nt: TGTGCCAGCAGCCCCCGACTAGCGGGAGGCACAGATACGCAGTATTTT
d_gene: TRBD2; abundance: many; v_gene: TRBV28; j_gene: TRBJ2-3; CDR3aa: CASGLAGMDTQYF; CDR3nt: TGTGCCAGCGGACTAGCGGGAATGGATACGCAGTATTTT
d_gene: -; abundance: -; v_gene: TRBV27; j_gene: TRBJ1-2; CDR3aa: CASSPGTALNYGYTF; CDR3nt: TGTGCCAGCAGCCCAGGTACAGCGCTTAACTATGGCTACACCTTC
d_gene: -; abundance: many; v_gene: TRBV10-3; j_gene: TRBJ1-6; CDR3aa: CAISDVGSASPLHF; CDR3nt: TGTGCCATCAGTGATGTGGGTTCAGCTTCACCCCTCCACTTT
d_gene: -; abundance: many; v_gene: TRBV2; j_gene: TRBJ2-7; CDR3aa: CASSDQDYEQYF; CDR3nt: TGTGCCAGCAGTGACCAGGACTACGAGCAGTACTTC
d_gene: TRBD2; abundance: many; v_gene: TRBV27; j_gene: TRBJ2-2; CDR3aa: CASSVRAGVPITGELFF; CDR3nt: TGTGCCAGTTCCGTTCGGGCGGGAGTGCCGATCACCGGGGAGCTGTTTTTT
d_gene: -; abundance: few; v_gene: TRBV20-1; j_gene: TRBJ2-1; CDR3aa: CSARDAVSSYNEQFF; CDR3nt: TGCAGTGCTAGAGATGCAGTGAGCTCCTACAATGAGCAGTTCTTC
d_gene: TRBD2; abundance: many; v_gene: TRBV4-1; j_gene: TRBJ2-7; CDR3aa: CASSQDRAGVGVEQYF; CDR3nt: TGCGCCAGCAGCCAAGATCGCGCGGGGGTGGGCGTCGAGCAGTACTTC
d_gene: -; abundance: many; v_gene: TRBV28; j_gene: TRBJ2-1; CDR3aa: CASRAGRAYNEQFF; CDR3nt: TGTGCCAGCAGGGCGGGGCGGGCATACAATGAGCAGTTCTTC
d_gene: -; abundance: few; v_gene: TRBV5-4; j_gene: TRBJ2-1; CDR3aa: CASSSPDNEQFF; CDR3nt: TGTGCCAGCAGCTCGCCTGACAATGAGCAGTTCTTC
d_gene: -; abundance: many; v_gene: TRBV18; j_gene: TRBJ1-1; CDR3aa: CASSPSGNTEAFF; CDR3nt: TGTGCCAGCTCACCATCCGGAAACACTGAAGCTTTCTTT
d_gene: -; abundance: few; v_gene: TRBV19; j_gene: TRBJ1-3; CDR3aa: CASSLPGASGNTIYF; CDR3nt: TGTGCCAGTAGTCTCCCGGGGGCAAGTGGAAACACCATATATTTT
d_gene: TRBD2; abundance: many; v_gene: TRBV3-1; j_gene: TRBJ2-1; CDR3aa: CASSQEVAGGHPSDEQFF; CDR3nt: TGTGCCAGCAGCCAGGAAGTAGCGGGAGGCCACCCTTCGGATGAGCAGTTCTTC
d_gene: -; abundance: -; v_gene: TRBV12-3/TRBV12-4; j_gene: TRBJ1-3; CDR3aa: CASSLGRVTGNTIYF; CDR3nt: TGTGCCAGCAGTTTGGGTAGGGTGACTGGAAACACCATATATTTT
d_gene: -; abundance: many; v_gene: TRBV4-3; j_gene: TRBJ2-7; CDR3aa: CASSQDLGIHYEQYF; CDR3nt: TGCGCCAGCAGCCAAGATTTAGGGATACACTACGAGCAGTACTTC
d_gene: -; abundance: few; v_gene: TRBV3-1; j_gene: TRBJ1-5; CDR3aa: CGSSQDTRRNQPQHF; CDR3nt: TGTGGCAGCAGCCAAGATACGAGGCGCAATCAGCCCCAGCATTTT
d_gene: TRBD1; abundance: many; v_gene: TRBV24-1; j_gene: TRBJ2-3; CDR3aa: CATSDPGQAPDTQYF; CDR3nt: TGTGCCACCAGTGACCCAGGACAGGCCCCAGATACGCAGTATTTT
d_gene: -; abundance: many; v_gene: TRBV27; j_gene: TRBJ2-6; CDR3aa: CASSLSAPRTGANVLTF; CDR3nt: TGTGCCAGCAGTTTATCTGCCCCCAGGACTGGGGCCAACGTCCTGACTTTC
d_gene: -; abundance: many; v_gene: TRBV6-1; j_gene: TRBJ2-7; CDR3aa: CATERGEQYF; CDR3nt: TGTGCCACCGAGAGGGGCGAGCAGTACTTC
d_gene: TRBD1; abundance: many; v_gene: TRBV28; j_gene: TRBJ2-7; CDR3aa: CASTTGGSSYEQYF; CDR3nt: TGTGCCAGCACCACAGGGGGTAGCTCCTACGAGCAGTACTTC
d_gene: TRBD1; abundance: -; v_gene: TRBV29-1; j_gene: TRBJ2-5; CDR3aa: CSVEEGQTSPGVQETQYF; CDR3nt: TGCAGCGTTGAAGAGGGACAGACGTCGCCGGGTGTCCAAGAGACCCAGTACTTC
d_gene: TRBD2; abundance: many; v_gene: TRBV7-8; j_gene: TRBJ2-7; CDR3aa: CASSLYSGTSGTYEQYF; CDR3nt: TGTGCCAGCAGCCTATATTCCGGGACTAGCGGGACCTACGAGCAGTACTTC
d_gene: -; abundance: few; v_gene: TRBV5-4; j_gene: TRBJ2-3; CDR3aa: CASSLTGMGADTQYF; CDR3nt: TGTGCCAGCAGCTTGACAGGGATGGGAGCAGATACGCAGTATTTT
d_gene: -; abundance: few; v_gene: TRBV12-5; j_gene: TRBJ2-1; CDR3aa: CASGLDQISEQFF; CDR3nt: TGTGCTAGTGGTTTGGACCAGATTAGCGAGCAGTTCTTC
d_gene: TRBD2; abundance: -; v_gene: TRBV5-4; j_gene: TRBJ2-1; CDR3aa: CASSLKVLAGHNEQFF; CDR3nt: TGTGCCAGCAGCTTGAAAGTACTAGCGGGACACAATGAGCAGTTCTTC
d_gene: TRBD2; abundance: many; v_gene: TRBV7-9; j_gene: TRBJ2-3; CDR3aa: CASSFVGGGADTQYF; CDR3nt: TGTGCCAGCAGCTTTGTCGGGGGAGGGGCAGATACGCAGTATTTT
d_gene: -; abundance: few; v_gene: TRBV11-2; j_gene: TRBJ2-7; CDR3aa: CASSLAEWDSYEQYF; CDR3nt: TGTGCCAGCAGCTTAGCGGAGTGGGACTCCTACGAGCAGTACTTC
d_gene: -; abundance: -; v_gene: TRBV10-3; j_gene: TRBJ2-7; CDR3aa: CAISDPSLRQYF; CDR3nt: TGTGCCATCAGTGATCCTTCATTGCGGCAGTACTTC
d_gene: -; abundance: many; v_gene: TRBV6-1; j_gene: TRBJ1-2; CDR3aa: CASSRGGSGYTF; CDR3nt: TGTGCCAGCAGTAGAGGGGGTTCTGGCTACACCTTC
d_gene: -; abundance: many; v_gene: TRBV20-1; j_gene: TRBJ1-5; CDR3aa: CSARKTGTQYQPQHF; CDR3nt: TGCAGTGCTAGAAAAACAGGGACTCAGTATCAGCCCCAGCATTTT
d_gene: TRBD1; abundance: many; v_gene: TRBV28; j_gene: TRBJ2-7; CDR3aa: CASKPGQGVAWQYF; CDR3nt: TGTGCCAGCAAACCGGGACAGGGGGTGGCGTGGCAGTACTTC
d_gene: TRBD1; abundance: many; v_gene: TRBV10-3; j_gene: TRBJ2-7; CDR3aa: CAISERETGGYEQYF; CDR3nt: TGTGCCATCAGTGAGCGGGAAACAGGGGGCTACGAGCAGTACTTC
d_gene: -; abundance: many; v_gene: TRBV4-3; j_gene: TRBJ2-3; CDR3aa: CASSHGTRGGTDTQYF; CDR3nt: TGCGCCAGCAGCCACGGTACGAGAGGGGGCACAGATACGCAGTATTTT
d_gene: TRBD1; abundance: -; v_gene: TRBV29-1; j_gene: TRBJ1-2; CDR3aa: CSSQTGSNYGYTF; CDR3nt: TGCAGCTCCCAGACAGGGAGTAACTATGGCTACACCTTC
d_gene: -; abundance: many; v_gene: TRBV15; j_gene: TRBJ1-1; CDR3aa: CATSRETNTEAFF; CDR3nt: TGTGCCACCAGCAGAGAGACGAACACTGAAGCTTTCTTT
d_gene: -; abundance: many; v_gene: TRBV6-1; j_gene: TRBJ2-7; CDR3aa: CASSSRSTGFPYEQYF; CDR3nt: TGTGCCAGCAGTTCCCGGTCCACAGGGTTTCCCTACGAGCAGTACTTC
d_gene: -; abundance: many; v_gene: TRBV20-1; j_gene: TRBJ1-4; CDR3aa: CSAILPGRGEKLFF; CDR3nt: TGCAGTGCCATACTTCCGGGACGCGGGGAAAAACTGTTTTTT
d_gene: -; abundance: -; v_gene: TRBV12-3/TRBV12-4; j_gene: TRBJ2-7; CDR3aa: CASSLTGEGYEQYF; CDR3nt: TGTGCCAGCAGTTTAACAGGGGAGGGATACGAGCAGTACTTC
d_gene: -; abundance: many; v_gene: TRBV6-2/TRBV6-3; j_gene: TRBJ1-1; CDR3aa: CASSYGMNTEAFF; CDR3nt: TGTGCCAGCAGTTACGGCATGAACACTGAAGCTTTCTTT
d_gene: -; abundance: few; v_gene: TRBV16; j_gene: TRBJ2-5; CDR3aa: CASNLPPEQETQYF; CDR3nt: TGTGCCAGCAACCTCCCCCCAGAACAAGAGACCCAGTACTTC
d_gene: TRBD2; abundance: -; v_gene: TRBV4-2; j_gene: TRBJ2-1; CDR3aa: CASSQGAGDDNEQFF; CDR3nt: TGTGCCAGCAGCCAAGGGGCGGGAGATGATAATGAGCAGTTCTTC
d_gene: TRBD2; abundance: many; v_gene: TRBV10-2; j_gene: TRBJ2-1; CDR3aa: CASRDISGSRDEQFF; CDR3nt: TGCGCCAGCAGAGACATTAGCGGGAGTAGAGATGAGCAGTTCTTC